These T cell receptor beta chains were read from a single sample in a study of blood T cell repertoires in COVID-19. Libraries were prepared by immunoSEQ multiplex PCR; TCRdb keeps only in-frame clonotypes and omits some of them. This table holds some 140,000 clones, around 79% found once. Input material: peripheral blood. The receptors were gathered from a man older than 75 with acute or convalescent COVID-19. The CDR3 runs from the conserved cysteine through the conserved F or W. The order of the fields is CDR3 DNA, CDR3 protein, J gene, V gene, D gene, clone size. D genes are given only for firm matches. Clone size, where shown, is once, few, many, or a class for clones that have expanded.

TGTGCCAGCAGCTTAGCTCGGGGGGGCCACGAGACCCAGTACTTC,CASSLARGGHETQYF,TRBJ2-5,TRBV7-2,TRBD2,.
TGTGCCAGCAGCTTGCCGGACAGATACTACGAGCAGTACTTC,CASSLPDRYYEQYF,TRBJ2-7,TRBV11-1,.,.
TGCGCCAGCACTAGCGGGGGGGCCGATGAGACCCAGTACTTC,CASTSGGADETQYF,TRBJ2-5,TRBV5-1,TRBD2,once
TGTGCCAGCAGCCTAATACCGGGACAGGGACGATCTAGCACAGATACGCAGTATTTT,CASSLIPGQGRSSTDTQYF,TRBJ2-3,TRBV7-3,TRBD1,.
TGTGCCAGCGGAGCTGTAGCGGGGAGTGAGCAGTTCTTC,CASGAVAGSEQFF,TRBJ2-1,TRBV28,TRBD2,.
TGTGTCCCAGGGGCCGTTCATCTCGGGACGCACTCTGGAAACACCATATATTTT,CVPGAVHLGTHSGNTIYF,TRBJ1-3,TRBV19,.,once
TGTGCCAGCTCCTTAATCTGTGTCTCCTACGAGCAGTACTTC,CASSLICVSYEQYF,TRBJ2-7,TRBV21-1,.,.
TGTGCCAGCAGCGTGACAGAGGAGTACGAGCAGTACTTC,CASSVTEEYEQYF,TRBJ2-7,TRBV6-5,.,.
TGTGCCAGCAGTTACAGAGGGACAGGGGGGTACACTGAAGCTTTCTTT,CASSYRGTGGYTEAFF,TRBJ1-1,TRBV6-5,TRBD1,.
TGCGCCAGCAAGACAGGCATGAACACTGAAGCTTTCTTT,CASKTGMNTEAFF,TRBJ1-1,TRBV5-1,.,.
TGTGCCAGCAGTCCCCTAGGGCGGGCCGGGGAGCTGTTTTTT,CASSPLGRAGELFF,TRBJ2-2,TRBV6-2/TRBV6-3,.,.
TGCGCCAGCAGCCACAGGGGGCAACAAGAGACCCAGTACTTC,CASSHRGQQETQYF,TRBJ2-5,TRBV5-1,TRBD1,.
TGCGCCAGCAGCTTGTCCCAGGGACAGGGGAATGAAAAACTGTTTTTT,CASSLSQGQGNEKLFF,TRBJ1-4,TRBV5-1,TRBD1,.
TGTGCCAGCAGCTCCCGAGCAGGCGGGAACTATGGCTACACCTTC,CASSSRAGGNYGYTF,TRBJ1-2,TRBV5-8,.,.
TGTGCCAGCTCGACTTACCGGGACATCGGGCCCAAGTTATTC,CASSTYRDIGPKLF,TRBJ1-2,TRBV28,.,.
TGTGCCAGCAGCTATGGGGGGGGCGGCGGCACTGAAGCTTTCTTT,CASSYGGGGGTEAFF,TRBJ1-1,TRBV7-2,.,.
TGTGCCAGCAGACTCACGTGGGCCACTGAAGCTTTCTTT,CASRLTWATEAFF,TRBJ1-1,TRBV6-5,.,.
TGCGCCAGCACCGACGGACAGATCTATAATTCACCCCTCCACTTT,CASTDGQIYNSPLHF,TRBJ1-6,TRBV5-1,.,few
TGTGCCAGCAGCATGAGACAGGGTGGCTACACCTTC,CASSMRQGGYTF,TRBJ1-2,TRBV5-5,TRBD1,.
TGTGCCAGCTCACCACCGGGGGCCGGCTACCCTGAAGCTTTCTTT,CASSPPGAGYPEAFF,TRBJ1-1,TRBV18,.,.
TGTGCCAGCAGCTTCACAGGGGGCGCGGGTCGCGGCGGCTACACCTTC,CASSFTGGAGRGGYTF,TRBJ1-2,TRBV7-9,TRBD1,once
TGTGCCAGCAGCGTCCGGGGGTCTGGAAACACCATATATTTT,CASSVRGSGNTIYF,TRBJ1-3,TRBV6-5,.,.
TGTGCCAGCAGCGCAGTTAAGACTAGCGGGGGGGTCACCGGGGAGCTGTTTTTT,CASSAVKTSGGVTGELFF,TRBJ2-2,TRBV11-2,TRBD2,.
TGTGCCAGCAGCTCCGGGTCCCTAACCGGGGAGCTGTTTTTT,CASSSGSLTGELFF,TRBJ2-2,TRBV7-9,.,.
TGTGCCAGCAGTGAACGGCGGGTCGGAGAGCAGTTCTTC,CASSERRVGEQFF,TRBJ2-1,TRBV2,.,.
TGTGCCAGCAGCCAGAAAGGGGGAGCCTACGAGCAGTACTTC,CASSQKGGAYEQYF,TRBJ2-7,TRBV5-4,.,few
TGTGCCAGCAGCCAATTATCCGTTGGGGCCAACGTCCTGACTTTC,CASSQLSVGANVLTF,TRBJ2-6,TRBV3-1/TRBV3-2,.,.
TGTGCCACCAGTGACTCAGGGGGCTTATCCTACAATGAGCAGTTCTTC,CATSDSGGLSYNEQFF,TRBJ2-1,TRBV24-1,TRBD1,.
TGTGCCAGTAGTATCCTCCTCGCCGGACTGGGCGGATCACCCCTCCACTTT,CASSILLAGLGGSPLHF,TRBJ1-6,TRBV19,.,.
TGTGCCAGCAGCTGGGGGGTCACCGGGGAGCTGTTTTTT,CASSWGVTGELFF,TRBJ2-2,TRBV5-4,.,.
TGTGCCAGCAGCTTAAGAGGTCCTAGCGGGGGGGCCGGCACAGATACGCAGTATTTT,CASSLRGPSGGAGTDTQYF,TRBJ2-3,TRBV7-3,TRBD2,.
TGTGCCTGGAGTGTACTTTTCCGGACAGCCGAGCAGTACTTC,CAWSVLFRTAEQYF,TRBJ2-7,TRBV30,.,.
TGTGCCATCAGTTCACAGGGGGCGGATGAAAAACTGTTTTTT,CAISSQGADEKLFF,TRBJ1-4,TRBV10-3,TRBD1,once
TGTGCCAGCAGCCGGGACATTGAGCAGTTCTTC,CASSRDIEQFF,TRBJ2-1,TRBV7-2,.,few
TGTGCCAGCAGTGAAGCAGAGAACCTCTATGGCTACACCTTC,CASSEAENLYGYTF,TRBJ1-2,TRBV6-1,.,once
TGTGCCAGCTCACCGCAGGCCCCGACCCGCAATGAGCAGTTCTTC,CASSPQAPTRNEQFF,TRBJ2-1,TRBV18,.,few
TGTGCCAGCAGCGTAGAGGCAGGGGGCGAGGTAGATACGCAGTATTTT,CASSVEAGGEVDTQYF,TRBJ2-3,TRBV9,TRBD1,.
TGTGCCAGCAGCTTGCGTAGACAGGGGACGTATTCACCCCTCCACTTT,CASSLRRQGTYSPLHF,TRBJ1-6,TRBV7-2,TRBD1,.
TGTGCCAGCAGTCAGTCGGGACTAGCGGGGGGCCGCCAAGAGACCCAGTACTTC,CASSQSGLAGGRQETQYF,TRBJ2-5,TRBV6-2/TRBV6-3,TRBD2,.
TGCAGCGTTTTGGGACAGGTGAACACTGAAGCTTTCTTT,CSVLGQVNTEAFF,TRBJ1-1,TRBV29-1,TRBD1,.
TGTGCCAGCAGCTTAGGGCAGGGTAGGAATCAGCCCCAGCATTTT,CASSLGQGRNQPQHF,TRBJ1-5,TRBV7-2,.,.
TGTGCCATCAGTCTGGGGACTTCGGAGACCCAGTACTTC,CAISLGTSETQYF,TRBJ2-5,TRBV10-3,.,.
TGTGCCAGCAGCGCGGGACTAGCGGGGAGCAGGTCCCAAGAGACCCAGTACTTC,CASSAGLAGSRSQETQYF,TRBJ2-5,TRBV5-8,TRBD2,.
TGTGCCAGCAGCTTAGTCGGGACAGGGTTCACTGGGGCCAACGTCCTGACTTTC,CASSLVGTGFTGANVLTF,TRBJ2-6,TRBV7-3,TRBD1,.
TGTGCCAGCTCAGAAACTCGGACAGGACCAATAGTGGGTGAGGCTTTCTTT,CASSETRTGPIVGEAFF,TRBJ1-1,TRBV18,TRBD1,few
TGTGCCAGCAGTGACTCCCCGGGGGGGAGCACAGATACGCAGTATTTT,CASSDSPGGSTDTQYF,TRBJ2-3,TRBV6-4,TRBD2,.
TGTGCCAGCAGTGCTTCGAACACTGAAGCTTTCTTT,CASSASNTEAFF,TRBJ1-1,TRBV2,.,.
TGTGCCATCAGTTTGGGACAGTGGGGGACAAACAATGAGCAGTTCTTC,CAISLGQWGTNNEQFF,TRBJ2-1,TRBV10-3,TRBD1,.
TGTGCCAGCAGCTTAGTGACTAGCGGAAGTACGGAGCAGTACTTC,CASSLVTSGSTEQYF,TRBJ2-7,TRBV13,TRBD2,many
TGTGCCAGCAGCCAAGATCCCGCAGGGTGGGGCACAGATACGCAGTATTTT,CASSQDPAGWGTDTQYF,TRBJ2-3,TRBV4-2,.,once
TGCGCCAGCAGCTATACTCCTCAGCGGGAGCAGTACTTC,CASSYTPQREQYF,TRBJ2-7,TRBV5-1,.,once
TGCGCCAGCAGCCCGGGGGGCACAGAGACCCAGTACTTC,CASSPGGTETQYF,TRBJ2-5,TRBV5-1,.,.
TGTGCCAGCAGCCCTGGGACAAGGAACACCGGGGAGCTGTTTTTT,CASSPGTRNTGELFF,TRBJ2-2,TRBV11-2,.,once
TGTGCCAGCAGCAAAATTCCGGGCGAGCAGTACTTC,CASSKIPGEQYF,TRBJ2-7,TRBV9,.,once
TGTGCCAGCAGGAGAGACAATCAGCCCCAGCATTTT,CASRRDNQPQHF,TRBJ1-5,TRBV6-5,.,.